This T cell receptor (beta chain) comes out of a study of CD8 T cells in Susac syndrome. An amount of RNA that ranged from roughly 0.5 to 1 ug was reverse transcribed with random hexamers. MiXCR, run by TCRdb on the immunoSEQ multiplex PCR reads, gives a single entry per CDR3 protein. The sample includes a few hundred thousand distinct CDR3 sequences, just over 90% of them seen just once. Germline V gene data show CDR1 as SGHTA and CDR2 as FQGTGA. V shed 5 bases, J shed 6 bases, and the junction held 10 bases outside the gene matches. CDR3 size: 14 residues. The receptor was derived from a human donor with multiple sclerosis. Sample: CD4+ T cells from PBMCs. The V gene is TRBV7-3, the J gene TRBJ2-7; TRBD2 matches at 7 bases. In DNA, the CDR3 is TGTGCCAGCAGCATTAACAGCGGGACTCTCGAGCAGTACTTC. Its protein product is CASSINSGTLEQYF.